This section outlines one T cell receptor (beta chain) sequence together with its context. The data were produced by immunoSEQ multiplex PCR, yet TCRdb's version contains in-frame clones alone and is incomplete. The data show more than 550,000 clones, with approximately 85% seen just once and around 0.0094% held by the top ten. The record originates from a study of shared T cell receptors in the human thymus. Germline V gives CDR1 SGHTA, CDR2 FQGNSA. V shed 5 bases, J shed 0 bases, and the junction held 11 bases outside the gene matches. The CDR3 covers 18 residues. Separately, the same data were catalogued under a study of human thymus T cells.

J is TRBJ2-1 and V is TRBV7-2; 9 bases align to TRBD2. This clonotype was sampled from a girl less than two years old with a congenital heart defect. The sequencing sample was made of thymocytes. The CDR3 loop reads CASSPASGGSGSYNEQFF. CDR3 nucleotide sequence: TGTGCCAGCAGCCCAGCGAGCGGGGGGTCGGGCTCCTACAATGAGCAGTTCTTC.